These 13 T cell receptor beta chains originate from one sample sequenced in a study of cytomegalovirus exposure and HLA in healthy donors. Sequencing used immunoSEQ multiplex PCR; TCRdb keeps in-frame clones, though not all of them. The sample has over 150,000 clones, just under 90% seen once; the top ten hold over 9%. Sequences were obtained from PBMCs. The source of these receptors is a woman younger than 30 in good health and CMV-seropositive.

The J gene is TRBJ2-1, the V gene TRBV9; possibly TRBD1 for D (6 bases). Trimming removed 4 bases from V and 6 bases from J, with 17 bases in between. The CDR3 sequence is 15 residues long. CDR1 and CDR2 from the germline V gene are SGDLS and YYNGEE. The CDR3 spells CASSPRTVTSNEQFF. The CDR3 nucleotides are TGTGCCAGCAGCCCCCGGACAGTGACGAGCAATGAGCAGTTCTTC.

This CDR3 is CASSFNRALSEAFF. Here the CDR3 DNA reads TGTGCCAGCAGCTTCAACAGGGCATTAAGTGAAGCTTTCTTT. V gene TRBV5-6 combines with J gene TRBJ1-1; D is possibly TRBD1 (6 bases). CDR1 is SGHDT, CDR2 YYEEEE, per germline. The CDR3 consists of 14 residues. The V end lost 2 bases, the J end lost 7 bases, and 15 bases lay between the germline ends.

The CDR3 DNA reads as TGCGCCAGCAGCTTGGCGGGCAGCGGTGAAGAGACCCAGTACTTC. Protein sequence: CASSLAGSGEETQYF. The chain employs TRBV5-1 and TRBJ2-5; perhaps TRBD2 as D (5 bases). Germline CDR1 is SGHRS and CDR2 is YFSETQ. Trimming shortened V by 0 bases and J by 3 bases, and 12 bases separated the two germline ends. The CDR3 is made up of 15 amino acids.

The chain combines TRBV1 with TRBJ2-1; the D call TRBD2 from the table was never checked on the DNA. TRBV1 is described as a pseudogene. This CDR3 comprises 18 residues. CDR3 region: CTSSQDCEREEFYNEQFF. CDR3 in DNA: TGCACCAGCAGCCAAGATTGTGAGCGGGAGGAATTCTACAATGAGCAGTTCTTC.

The chain couples TRBV7-9 to TRBJ2-7; D is unclear. V was shortened by 5 bases and J by 4 bases, with 6 bases between the two germline ends. The germline CDR1 and CDR2 sequences are SEHNR and FQNEAQ (reference sequence). This CDR3 contains 11 residues. In nucleotides, the CDR3 is TGTGCCAGCAGCCTCTTATACGAGCAGTACTTC. This gives the protein CASSLLYEQYF.

The gene calls are TRBV2 and TRBJ2-3; 7 nucleotides agree with TRBD2. This CDR3 is built from 14 residues. V shed 6 bases, J shed 6 bases, and the junction held 9 bases outside the gene matches. Germline CDR1 is SNHLY and CDR2 is FYNNEI. In nucleotides, the CDR3 is TGTGCCAGCAGGTGGGCGGGAGTAAAGGATACGCAGTATTTT. Protein product: CASRWAGVKDTQYF.

The chain recombines TRBV11-2 with TRBJ1-1; unclear D gene. V was trimmed by 5 bases and J by 4 bases, leaving 17 bases between them. From germline, CDR1 is SGHAT and CDR2 FQNNGV. The CDR3 loop spans 15 amino acids. CDR3 sequence: CASSAPKGGSTEAFF. As DNA, the CDR3 is TGTGCCAGCAGCGCCCCGAAGGGAGGGAGCACTGAAGCTTTCTTT.

This chain links TRBV4-2 with TRBJ2-5, with 7 bases that match TRBD2. The CDR3 spans 16 residues. Germline V gives CDR1 LGHNA, CDR2 YNFKEQ. With V trimmed by 3 bases and J by 1 base, 8 bases remained unmatched. CDR3 loop: CASSHISSGGQETQYF. The CDR3 DNA is TGTGCCAGCAGCCACATCTCTAGCGGAGGCCAAGAGACCCAGTACTTC.

The V and J genes are TRBV14 and TRBJ2-1; weak D call: TRBD2 (5 bases). The germline V gene has CDR1 SGHDN and CDR2 FVKESK. Deletions cut 0 bases from V and 11 bases from J, with 11 bases between. The CDR3 sequence is 13 residues long. The CDR3 DNA reads TGTGCCAGCAGCCAAGAGAGGGCAGTTAAGCAGTTCTTC. Its protein is CASSQERAVKQFF.

The chain carries TRBV4-3 and TRBJ2-7, with 8 bases matching TRBD2. Germline lookup yields CDR1 LGHNA and CDR2 YSLEER. CDR3 length equals 17 residues. The trim removed 1 base at V and 0 bases at J, leaving 8 bases unmatched. DNA of the CDR3: TGCGCCAGCAGCCAAGGATATAGAACTAGCGGCTCCTACGAGCAGTACTTC. Amino acids: CASSQGYRTSGSYEQYF.

The genes are TRBV5-4 and TRBJ2-5; TRBD1 aligns across 7 bases. This CDR3 has 15 residues. The trim removed 5 bases at V and 7 bases at J, leaving 14 bases unmatched. Per germline, CDR1 SGHNT and CDR2 YYREEE (reference sequence). The CDR3 protein is CASSSGTDQVGTQYF. The DNA of the CDR3 is TGTGCCAGCAGTTCCGGGACAGACCAAGTCGGGACCCAGTACTTC.

The chain recombines TRBV6-1 with TRBJ2-3, with D possibly being TRBD2 (5 bases). V was trimmed by 3 bases and J by 0 bases, leaving 10 bases between them. This CDR3 contains 15 residues. CDR1 is MNHNS and CDR2 is SASEGT in the germline V gene. The CDR3 sequence: CASSDPGGSTDTQYF. The CDR3 DNA reads TGTGCCAGCAGTGATCCTGGCGGGAGCACAGATACGCAGTATTTT.

CDR3 protein: CASSELRGAVGEQFF. DNA of the CDR3: TGCGCCAGCAGTGAGCTGCGGGGAGCAGTTGGAGAGCAGTTCTTC. The V and J genes are TRBV10-2 and TRBJ2-1, with D possibly being TRBD2 (6 bases). Germline V gene sequence: CDR1 WSHSY, CDR2 SAAADI. The germline V and J ends were trimmed by 2 bases and 10 bases, with 18 bases remaining between them. CDR3 length: 15 residues.